Presented here are 30 T cell receptor beta chains from one specimen sequenced in a study of OX40 agonist ivuxolimab in advanced cancers. The table came from immunoSEQ multiplex PCR; TCRdb's copy has only in-frame clones and leaves some out. The sample carries 55,000 to 85,000 clones, roughly 80% recorded once. The source material was CD4+ or CD8+ T cells sorted from blood, sampled in a trial of the OX40 agonist ivuxolimab. The receptors were sampled from an adult with an advanced solid tumor such as melanoma, head and neck, liver or kidney cancer.

The CDR3 DNA reads as TGTGCCAGCAGCCAAGAATTTTGGGGCACTGAAGCTTTCTTT. It translates to CASSQEFWGTEAFF. The V gene is TRBV14, the J gene TRBJ1-1; D is unclear. V was clipped by 0 bases and J by 4 bases, with 9 bases between them. The CDR3 sequence is 14 residues long. In germline, CDR1 is SGHDN, CDR2 FVKESK. Together with reference TRBV14 and TRBJ1-1, the CDR3 gives the full variable domain: EAGVTQFPSHSVIEKGQTVTLRCDPISGHDNLYWYRRVMGKEIKFLLHFVKESKQDESGMPNNRFLAERTGGTYSTLKVQPAELEDSGVYFCASSQEFWGTEAFFGQGTRLTVV.

V usage is TRBV7-2 and J usage is TRBJ2-7, with TRBD2 as a possible D gene (5 bases). V was cut by 5 bases and J by 4 bases, with 9 bases left in between. Per germline, CDR1 SGHTA and CDR2 FQGNSA. This CDR3 spans 12 amino acids. CDR3 sequence reads: CASSARGYEQYF. For the CDR3, the DNA is TGTGCCAGCAGCGCCCGGGGATACGAGCAGTACTTC.

The CDR3 DNA reads TGTGCCTGGAGTGTCGGGACTACCCTCATAGATACGCAGTATTTT. Translated: CAWSVGTTLIDTQYF. The chain employs TRBV30 and TRBJ2-3; 7 bases align to TRBD2. The CDR3 runs to 15 residues. The germline V gene has CDR1 GTSNPN and CDR2 SVGIG (reference sequence). V lost 0 bases, J lost 5 bases, and 8 bases stayed unmatched. Full variable domain (outside the CDR3, taken from reference TRBV30 and TRBJ2-3): SQTIHQWPATLVQPVGSPLSLECTVEGTSNPNLYWYRQAAGRGLQLLFYSVGIGQISSEVPQNLSASRPQDRQFILSSKKLLLSDSGFYLCAWSVGTTLIDTQYFGPGTRLTVL.

This chain connects TRBV7-6 to TRBJ2-2, with unresolved D. V was shortened by 1 base and J by 2 bases, with 5 bases between the two germline ends. The V gene's germline CDR1 is SGHVS and CDR2 FNYEAQ. The length of the CDR3 is 14 residues. The CDR3: CASSLGANTGELFF. The CDR3 nucleotides are TGTGCCAGCAGCTTAGGGGCAAACACCGGGGAGCTGTTTTTT.

This clone is termed medium-sized (0.01 to 0.1%). V gene TRBV6-1 combines with J gene TRBJ1-2, with no clear D. The CDR3 spans 12 residues. Germline V gives CDR1 MNHNS, CDR2 SASEGT. Trimming removed 7 bases at V and 4 bases at J, with 10 bases between. The CDR3 region is CASNRRTYGYTF. Here the CDR3 DNA reads TGTGCCAGCAATCGTAGGACCTATGGCTACACCTTC.

The chain couples TRBV4-2 to TRBJ2-3; TRBD1 agrees at 7 bases. The CDR3 loop spans 15 amino acids. Germline CDR1 reads LGHNA; CDR2 reads YNFKEQ. Trimming took 0 bases from V and 6 from J; bases not matched to a gene: 6. The CDR3 is CASSQDRGRTDTQYF. The CDR3 DNA sequence: TGTGCCAGCAGCCAAGATAGGGGGCGAACGGATACGCAGTATTTT.

The rearrangement joins TRBV30 to TRBJ1-5; D not resolved. Trimming shortened V by 0 bases and J by 1 base, and 10 bases separated the two germline ends. CDR1 GTSNPN and CDR2 SVGIG come from the germline V gene (reference sequence). CDR3 length: 15 amino acids. CDR3 in amino acids: CAWSVSLDSNQPQHF. CDR3 DNA: TGTGCCTGGAGTGTTTCCTTGGACAGCAATCAGCCCCAGCATTTT.

The gene calls are TRBV6-6 and TRBJ2-5; D is unclear. The J call is doubtful: the DNA matches TRBJ2-7 better. The CDR3 extends over 12 amino acids. CDR1 MNHNY and CDR2 SVGAGI come from the germline V gene (reference sequence). The chain's CDR3 is CASSYSSYEQYF. Here the CDR3 DNA reads TGTGCCAGCAGTTACAGCTCCTACGAGCAGTACTTC.

The gene calls are TRBV2 and TRBJ2-1, with 8 positions matching TRBD1. This CDR3 has 16 residues. V was pared by 3 bases and J by 7 bases, with 11 bases of the junction left unmatched. CDR1 and CDR2 (germline): SNHLY, FYNNEI. This CDR3 is CASSDWGQGARNEQFF. The CDR3 DNA follows: TGTGCCAGCAGTGATTGGGGGCAGGGGGCGCGGAATGAGCAGTTCTTC.

The rearrangement uses TRBV19 and TRBJ1-5, with D perhaps matching TRBD1 (5 bases). CDR3 length: 13 residues. Germline values: CDR1 LNHDA, CDR2 SQIVND (reference sequence). Trimming removed 8 bases from V and 6 bases from J, with 14 bases in between. In DNA, the CDR3 is TGTGCCAGTGGTGAGGGGCTGGCTCAGCCCCAGCATTTT. This gives the protein CASGEGLAQPQHF.

The rearrangement joins TRBV5-6 to TRBJ2-7; D remains unclear. This CDR3 is built from 12 residues. Trimming took off 4 bases at V and 0 bases at J, with 5 bases between the two ends. CDR1 is SGHDT, CDR2 YYEEEE, per germline. In DNA, the CDR3 is TGTGCCAGCAGCCTGAGCTCCTACGAGCAGTACTTC. It is translated as CASSLSSYEQYF.

The V call is TRBV7-3, the J call TRBJ2-5; 7 nucleotides match TRBD1. The germline V gene has CDR1 SGHTA and CDR2 FQGTGA. The CDR3 has 14 amino acids. The junction had 5 bases not matched to a gene; V was cut back by 5 bases and J by 2 bases. The CDR3 sequence is CASSKTGFQETQYF. The CDR3 DNA reads TGTGCCAGCAGCAAGACAGGGTTTCAAGAGACCCAGTACTTC.

This clone appeared a single time. V usage is TRBV5-4 and J usage is TRBJ1-2; possibly TRBD1 for D (6 bases). Germline V lookup: CDR1 SGHNT, CDR2 YYREEE (reference sequence). The CDR3 covers 15 residues. Trimming took 4 bases from V and 4 from J, leaving 17 bases between them. The CDR3 sequence is CASSHGQPEVYGYTF. The CDR3 DNA sequence: TGTGCCAGCAGCCACGGACAGCCCGAGGTCTATGGCTACACCTTC.

This clone showed up just once. The J gene is TRBJ2-7, the V gene TRBV29-1; TRBD1 matches 7 bases. Unmatched junction bases numbered 1, after V lost 5 bases and J lost 0 bases. From germline, CDR1 is SQVTM and CDR2 ANQGSEA. This CDR3 is built from 12 residues. The CDR3 nucleotides read TGCAGCGTTCGGGACAGCTCCTACGAGCAGTACTTC. Protein sequence: CSVRDSSYEQYF.

This clone showed up just a few times. V and J are TRBV18 and TRBJ1-4; possible D gene TRBD1, 6 bases. V lost 3 bases to trimming and J lost 7 bases, with 12 bases between them. The CDR3 contains 14 residues. Per the germline V gene, CDR1 is KGHSH and CDR2 is LQKENI. The CDR3 region has the DNA TGTGCCAGCTCACCCCGGAAACAGGGTGAAAAACTGTTTTTT. Translation: CASSPRKQGEKLFF.

This clone came up a few times. The rearrangement uses TRBV5-1 and TRBJ1-2; D is possibly TRBD1 (5 bases). Germline CDR1 and CDR2: SGHRS and YFSETQ. The CDR3 length is 16 residues. Trimming pared 0 bases from V and 6 bases from J, leaving 18 bases between. This CDR3 is CASSLVVGGQGNGYTF. The CDR3 coding sequence is TGCGCCAGCAGCTTGGTAGTCGGTGGGCAGGGTAATGGCTACACCTTC.

The J gene is TRBJ1-5, the V gene TRBV6-6; no definite D call. Germline lookup yields CDR1 MNHNY and CDR2 SVGAGI (reference sequence). This CDR3 has 13 amino acids. Trimming took off 5 bases at V and 4 bases at J, with 9 bases between the two ends. For the CDR3, the DNA is TGTGCCAGCAGTCTACAACAGAATCAGCCCCAGCATTTT. Amino acids: CASSLQQNQPQHF.

The sample holds one count of this clone. J is TRBJ2-7 and V is TRBV2; possibly TRBD2 for D (5 bases). The CDR3 covers 16 residues. Germline V lookup: CDR1 SNHLY, CDR2 FYNNEI. Trimming removed 5 bases from V and 4 bases from J, with 21 bases in between. The CDR3 nucleotides are TGTGCCAGCAGTTATAAACGGGATATCCGCCCGTACGAGCAGTACTTC. Protein: CASSYKRDIRPYEQYF.

The rearrangement links TRBV29-1 to TRBJ2-2; unclear D gene. The germline V and J ends were trimmed by 6 bases and 8 bases, with 10 bases remaining between them. The CDR3 consists of 11 residues. CDR1 SQVTM and CDR2 ANQGSEA come from the germline V gene. The chain's CDR3 is CSVRVGGELFF. The CDR3 region has the DNA TGCAGCGTAAGGGTGGGAGGGGAGCTGTTTTTT.

CDR3 DNA: TGTGCCAGCAGTGCTGGGGCGGGGGGGCCGAATGAGCAGTTCTTC. This codes for CASSAGAGGPNEQFF. The J gene is TRBJ2-1, the V gene TRBV7-2, with 9 nucleotides matching TRBD2. The V segment lost 6 bases and the J segment 7 bases; nucleotides outside the gene matches: 10. The CDR3 is made up of 15 amino acids. Germline V gene lookup returns CDR1 SGHTA and CDR2 FQGNSA.

J is TRBJ2-2 and V is TRBV20-1, with D unresolved. Trimming shortened V by 5 bases and J by 5 bases, and 6 bases separated the two germline ends. From germline, CDR1 is DFQATT and CDR2 SNEGSKA (reference sequence). The CDR3 has 11 amino acids. This CDR3 is CSAQETGELFF. As DNA, the CDR3 is TGCAGTGCTCAGGAAACCGGGGAGCTGTTTTTT.

The rearrangement links TRBV30 to TRBJ2-7, with 13 bases matching TRBD2. This CDR3 region has 18 residues. V shed 7 bases and J 2 bases; nucleotides not matched to a gene: 17. Germline lookup yields CDR1 GTSNPN and CDR2 SVGIG (reference sequence). The DNA of the CDR3 is TGTGCCTCCACATTCCCTGGGACTAGCGGGGCCTCCCCCTACGAGCAGTACTTC. Protein product: CASTFPGTSGASPYEQYF.

This clone was detected only a few times. The chain recombines TRBV6-1 with TRBJ1-5, with 9 positions matching TRBD1. The junction had 4 bases not matched to a gene; V was cut back by 6 bases and J by 1 base. CDR1 and CDR2 from the germline V gene are MNHNS and SASEGT. CDR3 length: 15 residues. The CDR3 protein is CASRVTGGSNQPQHF. The CDR3 region has the DNA TGTGCCAGCAGGGTAACAGGGGGCAGCAATCAGCCCCAGCATTTT.

The chain uses TRBV7-8 and TRBJ1-2; D is perhaps TRBD1 (5 bases). V lost 4 bases and J lost 4, with 13 bases in between. Germline V gene lookup returns CDR1 SGHVS and CDR2 FQNEAQ. The CDR3 length is 14 residues. CDR3: CASSSQGLSYGYTF. DNA of the CDR3: TGTGCCAGCAGCTCCCAGGGACTTAGCTATGGCTACACCTTC.

This sequence joins TRBV5-4 and TRBJ2-7; D is uncertain. Germline CDR1 and CDR2: SGHNT and YYREEE (reference sequence). The CDR3 consists of 13 residues. V shed 4 bases and J shed 2 bases, with 10 bases lying between them. CDR3 coding DNA: TGTGCCAGCAGCGCACAGAACGCCTACGAGCAGTACTTC. It is translated as CASSAQNAYEQYF.

This clone was detected only once. The V and J genes are TRBV6-6 and TRBJ2-7; possibly TRBD2 for D (6 bases). The V end lost 2 bases, the J end lost 4 bases, and 18 bases lay between the germline ends. The CDR3 is 16 amino acids. Germline CDR1 reads MNHNY; CDR2 reads SVGAGI (reference sequence). This CDR3 is CASSYPLEGGNYEQYF. The CDR3 bases are TGTGCCAGCAGTTACCCCCTGGAGGGTGGAAATTACGAGCAGTACTTC.

The V and J genes are TRBV5-4 and TRBJ2-7, with 8 bases identical to TRBD1. The CDR3 covers 15 residues. The germline CDR1 and CDR2 sequences are SGHNT and YYREEE (reference sequence). Germline trimming cut 0 bases from V and 0 bases from J; bases unmatched to any gene: 2. The CDR3 bases are TGTGCCAGCAGCTTGGGCGGACAGGGCTCCTACGAGCAGTACTTC. It yields the protein CASSLGGQGSYEQYF.

The rearrangement links TRBV4-3 to TRBJ1-3; no reliable D call. Germline V gene sequence: CDR1 LGHNA, CDR2 YSLEER. The germline V and J ends were trimmed by 0 bases and 0 bases, with 6 bases remaining between them. The CDR3 contains 15 residues. As DNA, the CDR3 is TGCGCCAGCAGCCAAGACAGGTCCTCTGGAAACACCATATATTTT. This codes for CASSQDRSSGNTIYF.

The V gene is TRBV7-3, the J gene TRBJ2-3, with a tentative D call TRBD2 (7 bases). V was cut by 5 bases and J by 5 bases, with 11 bases left in between. CDR1 is SGHTA, CDR2 FQGTGA, per germline. CDR3 size: 13 residues. CDR3 residues: CASSGGARDTQYF. CDR3 DNA: TGTGCCAGCAGCGGGGGGGCCAGAGATACGCAGTATTTT. Full variable domain (rest looked up from reference TRBV7-3 and TRBJ2-3): GAGVSQTPSNKVTEKGKYVELRCDPISGHTALYWYRQSLGQGPEFLIYFQGTGAADDSGLPNDRFFAVRPEGSVSTLKIQRTERGDSAVYLCASSGGARDTQYFGPGTRLTVL.

This clone was counted between two and nine times. The rearrangement links TRBV7-6 to TRBJ2-1; D is perhaps TRBD2 (6 bases). The CDR3 runs 17 residues. Germline CDR1 SGHVS, CDR2 FNYEAQ. V was shortened by 4 bases and J by 0 bases, with 16 bases between the two germline ends. CDR3 in DNA: TGTGCCAGCAGCTCTACAACCGGGACTTCCTCCTACAATGAGCAGTTCTTC. It codes for CASSSTTGTSSYNEQFF. Looking up the rest from reference TRBV7-6 and TRBJ2-1 gives the full variable domain: GAGVSQSPRYKVTKRGQDVALRCDPISGHVSLYWYRQALGQGPEFLTYFNYEAQQDKSGLPNDRFSAERPEGSISTLTIQRTEQRDSAMYRCASSSTTGTSSYNEQFFGPGTRLTVL.